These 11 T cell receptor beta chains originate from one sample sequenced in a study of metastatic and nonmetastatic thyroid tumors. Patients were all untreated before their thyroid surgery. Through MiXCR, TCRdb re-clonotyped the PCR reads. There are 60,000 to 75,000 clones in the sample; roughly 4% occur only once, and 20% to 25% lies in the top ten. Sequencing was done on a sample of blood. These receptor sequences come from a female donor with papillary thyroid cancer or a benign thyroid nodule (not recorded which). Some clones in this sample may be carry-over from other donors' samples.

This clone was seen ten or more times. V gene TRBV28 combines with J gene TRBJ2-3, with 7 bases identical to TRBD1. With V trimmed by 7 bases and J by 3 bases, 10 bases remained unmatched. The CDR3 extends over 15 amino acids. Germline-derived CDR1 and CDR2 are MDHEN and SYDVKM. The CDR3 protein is CASNPDRDRTDTQYF. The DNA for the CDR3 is TGTGCCAGCAACCCCGACAGGGATAGAACAGATACGCAGTATTTT.

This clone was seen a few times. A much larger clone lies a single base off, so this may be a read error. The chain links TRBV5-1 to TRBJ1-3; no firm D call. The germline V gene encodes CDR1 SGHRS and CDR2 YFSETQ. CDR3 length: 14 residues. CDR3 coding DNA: TGCGCCAGCAGCTTAGGATCCTCTGGAACCACCATATATTTT. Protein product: CASSLGSSGTTIYF.

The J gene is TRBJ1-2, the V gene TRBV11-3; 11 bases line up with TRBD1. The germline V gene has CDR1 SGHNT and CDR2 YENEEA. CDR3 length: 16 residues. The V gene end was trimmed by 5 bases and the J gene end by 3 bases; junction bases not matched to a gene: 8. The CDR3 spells CASSPGQGAADYGYTF. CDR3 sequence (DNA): TGTGCCAGCAGCCCAGGACAGGGGGCGGCGGACTATGGCTACACCTTC.

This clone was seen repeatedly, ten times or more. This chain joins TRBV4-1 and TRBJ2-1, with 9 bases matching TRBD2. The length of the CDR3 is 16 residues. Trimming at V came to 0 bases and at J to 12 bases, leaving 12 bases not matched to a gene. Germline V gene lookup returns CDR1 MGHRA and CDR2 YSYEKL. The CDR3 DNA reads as TGCGCCAGCAGCCAAGAGGGTCGAGCGGGAGGCCGTCGGCAGTTCTTC. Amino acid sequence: CASSQEGRAGGRRQFF.

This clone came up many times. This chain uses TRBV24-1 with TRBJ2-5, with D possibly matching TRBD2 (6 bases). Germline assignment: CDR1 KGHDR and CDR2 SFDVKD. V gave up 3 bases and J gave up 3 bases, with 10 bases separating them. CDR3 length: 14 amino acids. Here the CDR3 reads CATSDPRREETQYF. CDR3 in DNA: TGTGCCACCAGTGATCCCCGGAGGGAAGAGACCCAGTACTTC.

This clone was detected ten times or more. The CDR3: CASRSPARNEQFF. The CDR3 bases are TGTGCCAGCAGATCACCGGCTAGAAATGAGCAGTTCTTC. This chain joins TRBV6-1 and TRBJ2-1; D not certain. This CDR3 is 13 amino acids long. CDR1 is MNHNS and CDR2 is SASEGT in the germline V gene. V was shortened by 6 bases and J by 7 bases, with 13 bases between the two germline ends.

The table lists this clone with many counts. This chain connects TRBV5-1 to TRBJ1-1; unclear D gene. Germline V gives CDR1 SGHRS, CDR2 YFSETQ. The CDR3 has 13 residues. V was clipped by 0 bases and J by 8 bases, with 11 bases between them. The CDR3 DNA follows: TGCGCCAGCAGCTTGGGGGCGGTGAGGGAAGCTTTCTTT. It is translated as CASSLGAVREAFF.

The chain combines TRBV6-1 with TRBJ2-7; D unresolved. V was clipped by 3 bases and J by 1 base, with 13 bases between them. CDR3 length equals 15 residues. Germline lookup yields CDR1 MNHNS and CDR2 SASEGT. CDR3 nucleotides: TGTGCCAGCAGTGAGGATATACCGGATTCCTACGAGCAGTACTTC. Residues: CASSEDIPDSYEQYF.

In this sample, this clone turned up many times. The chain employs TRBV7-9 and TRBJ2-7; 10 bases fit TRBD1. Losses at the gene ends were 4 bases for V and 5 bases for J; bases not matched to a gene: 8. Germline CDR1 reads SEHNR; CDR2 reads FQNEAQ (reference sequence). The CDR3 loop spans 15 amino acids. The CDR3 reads CASSSMRDRGNEQYF. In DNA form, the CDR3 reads TGTGCCAGCAGCTCGATGAGGGACAGGGGTAACGAGCAGTACTTC.

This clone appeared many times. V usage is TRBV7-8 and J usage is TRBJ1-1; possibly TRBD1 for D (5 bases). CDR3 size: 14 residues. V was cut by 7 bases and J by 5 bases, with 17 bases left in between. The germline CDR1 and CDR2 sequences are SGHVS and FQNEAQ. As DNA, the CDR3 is TGTGCCAGCAACCACCAGGGTGGGGGGACTGAAGCTTTCTTT. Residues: CASNHQGGGTEAFF.

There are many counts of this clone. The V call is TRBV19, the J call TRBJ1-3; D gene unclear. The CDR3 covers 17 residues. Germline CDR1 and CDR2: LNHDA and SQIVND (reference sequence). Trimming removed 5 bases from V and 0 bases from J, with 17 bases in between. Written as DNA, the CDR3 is TGTGCCAGTAGTGCAGGTTTCCAGACAATCTCTGGAAACACCATATATTTT. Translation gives CASSAGFQTISGNTIYF.